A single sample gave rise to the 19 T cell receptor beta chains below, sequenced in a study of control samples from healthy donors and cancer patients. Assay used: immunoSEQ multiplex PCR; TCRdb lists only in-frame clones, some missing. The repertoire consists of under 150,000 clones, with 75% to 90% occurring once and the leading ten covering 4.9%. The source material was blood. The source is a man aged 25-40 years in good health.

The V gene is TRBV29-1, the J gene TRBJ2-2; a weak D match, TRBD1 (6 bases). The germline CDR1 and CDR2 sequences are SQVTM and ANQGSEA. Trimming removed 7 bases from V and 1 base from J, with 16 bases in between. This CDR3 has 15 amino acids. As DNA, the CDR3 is TGCAGCGCCAGCCTGGACAGCTTGAACACCGGGGAGCTGTTTTTT. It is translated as CSASLDSLNTGELFF.

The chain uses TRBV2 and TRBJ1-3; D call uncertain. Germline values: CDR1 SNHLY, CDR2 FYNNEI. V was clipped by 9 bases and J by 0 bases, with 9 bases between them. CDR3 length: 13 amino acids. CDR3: CARSSSSGNTIYF. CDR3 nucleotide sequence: TGTGCCAGGTCCTCCAGCTCTGGAAACACCATATATTTT. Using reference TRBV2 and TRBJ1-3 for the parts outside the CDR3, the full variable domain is EPEVTQTPSHQVTQMGQEVILRCVPISNHLYFYWYRQILGQKVEFLVSFYNNEISEKSEIFDDQFSVERPDGSNFTLKIRSTKLEDSAMYFCARSSSSGNTIYFGEGSWLTVV.

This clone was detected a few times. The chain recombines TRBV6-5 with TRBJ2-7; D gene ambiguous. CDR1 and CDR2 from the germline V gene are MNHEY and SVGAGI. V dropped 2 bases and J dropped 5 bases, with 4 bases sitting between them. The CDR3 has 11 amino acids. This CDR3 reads CASSYGDEQYF. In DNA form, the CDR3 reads TGTGCCAGCAGTTACGGTGACGAGCAGTACTTC.

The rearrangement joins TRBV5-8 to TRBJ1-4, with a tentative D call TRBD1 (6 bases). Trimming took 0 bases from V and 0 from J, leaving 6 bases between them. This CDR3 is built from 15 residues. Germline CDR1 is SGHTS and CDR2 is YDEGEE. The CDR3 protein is CASSLDRATNEKLFF. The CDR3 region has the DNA TGTGCCAGCAGCTTGGACAGGGCAACTAATGAAAAACTGTTTTTT.

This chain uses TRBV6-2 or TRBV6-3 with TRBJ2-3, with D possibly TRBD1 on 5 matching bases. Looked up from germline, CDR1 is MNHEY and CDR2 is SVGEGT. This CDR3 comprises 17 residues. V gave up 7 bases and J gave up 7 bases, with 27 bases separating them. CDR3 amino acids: CASTPMDGALSYHTQYF. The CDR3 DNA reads TGTGCCAGCACCCCGATGGATGGGGCTCTTTCCTACCATACGCAGTATTTT.

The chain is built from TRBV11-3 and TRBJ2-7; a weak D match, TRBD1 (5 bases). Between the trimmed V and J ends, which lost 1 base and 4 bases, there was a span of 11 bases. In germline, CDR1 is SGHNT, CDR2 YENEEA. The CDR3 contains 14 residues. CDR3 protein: CASSLVGASYEQYF. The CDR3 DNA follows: TGTGCCAGCAGCTTAGTTGGGGCCTCTTACGAGCAGTACTTC.

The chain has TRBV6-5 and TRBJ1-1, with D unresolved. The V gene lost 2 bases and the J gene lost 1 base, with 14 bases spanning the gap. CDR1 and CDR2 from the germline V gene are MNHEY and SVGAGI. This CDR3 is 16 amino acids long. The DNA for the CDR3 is TGTGCCAGCAGTTACCCCGCTGGTCGAGGGAACACTGAAGCTTTCTTT. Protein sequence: CASSYPAGRGNTEAFF.

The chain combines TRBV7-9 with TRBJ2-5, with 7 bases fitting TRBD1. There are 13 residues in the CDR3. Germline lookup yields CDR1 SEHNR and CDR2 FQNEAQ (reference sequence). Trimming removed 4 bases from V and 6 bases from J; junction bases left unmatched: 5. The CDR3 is CASSSSTGKTQYF. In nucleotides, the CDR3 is TGTGCCAGCAGCTCCTCGACAGGGAAGACCCAGTACTTC.

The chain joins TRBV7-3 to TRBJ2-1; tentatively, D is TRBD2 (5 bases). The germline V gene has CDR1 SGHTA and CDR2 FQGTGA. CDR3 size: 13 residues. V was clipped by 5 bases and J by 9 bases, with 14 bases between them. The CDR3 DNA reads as TGTGCCAGCAGCCCCAACCTGCGGGTTGAGCAGTTCTTC. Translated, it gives CASSPNLRVEQFF.

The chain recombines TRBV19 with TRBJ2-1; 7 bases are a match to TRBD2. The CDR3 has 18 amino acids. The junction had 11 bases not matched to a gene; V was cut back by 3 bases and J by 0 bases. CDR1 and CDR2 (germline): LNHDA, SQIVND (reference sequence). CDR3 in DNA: TGTGCCAGTAGTATCGTTCTCTGGCGGGAGAGCTCCTACAATGAGCAGTTCTTC. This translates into CASSIVLWRESSYNEQFF.

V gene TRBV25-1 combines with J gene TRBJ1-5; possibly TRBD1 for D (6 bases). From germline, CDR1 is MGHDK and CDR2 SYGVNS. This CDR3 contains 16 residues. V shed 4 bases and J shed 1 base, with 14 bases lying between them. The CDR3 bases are TGTGCCAGCAGTGGCACAGGGAGAGGGAGCAATCAGCCCCAGCATTTT. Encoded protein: CASSGTGRGSNQPQHF.

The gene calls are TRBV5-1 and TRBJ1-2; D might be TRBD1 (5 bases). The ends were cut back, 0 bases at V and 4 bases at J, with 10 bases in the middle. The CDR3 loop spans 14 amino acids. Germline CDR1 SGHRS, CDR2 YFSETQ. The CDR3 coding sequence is TGCGCCAGCAGCTTGGTTCCGGGACCCTATGGCTACACCTTC. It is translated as CASSLVPGPYGYTF.

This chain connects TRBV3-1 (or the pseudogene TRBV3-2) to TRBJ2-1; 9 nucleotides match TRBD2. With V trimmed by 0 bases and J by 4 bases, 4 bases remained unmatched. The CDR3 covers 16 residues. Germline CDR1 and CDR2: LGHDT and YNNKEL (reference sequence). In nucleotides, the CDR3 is TGTGCCAGCAGCCAAGACTCTAGCGGGGAGTACAATGAGCAGTTCTTC. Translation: CASSQDSSGEYNEQFF.

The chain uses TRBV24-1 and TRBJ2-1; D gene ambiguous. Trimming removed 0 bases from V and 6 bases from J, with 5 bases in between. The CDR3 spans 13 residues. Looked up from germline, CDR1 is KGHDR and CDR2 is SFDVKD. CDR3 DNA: TGTGCCACCAGTGATTTGCAATTCAATGAGCAGTTCTTC. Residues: CATSDLQFNEQFF.

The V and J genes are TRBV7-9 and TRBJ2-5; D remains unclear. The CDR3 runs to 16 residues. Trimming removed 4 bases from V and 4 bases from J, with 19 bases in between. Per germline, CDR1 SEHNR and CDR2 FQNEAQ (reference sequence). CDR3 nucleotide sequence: TGTGCCAGCAGCTCCCACCTGGGCTGGCTGGGAGAGACCCAGTACTTC. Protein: CASSSHLGWLGETQYF.

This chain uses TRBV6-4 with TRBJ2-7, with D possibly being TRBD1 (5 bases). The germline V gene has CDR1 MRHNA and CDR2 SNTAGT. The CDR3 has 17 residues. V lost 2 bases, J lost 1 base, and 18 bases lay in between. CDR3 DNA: TGTGCCAGCAGTGACGCCCAGGGTGGGGTTTTATCCTACGAGCAGTACTTC. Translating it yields CASSDAQGGVLSYEQYF.

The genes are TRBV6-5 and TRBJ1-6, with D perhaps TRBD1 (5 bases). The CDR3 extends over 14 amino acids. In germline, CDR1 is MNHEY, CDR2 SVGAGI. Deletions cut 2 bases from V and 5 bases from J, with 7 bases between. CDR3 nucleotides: TGTGCCAGCAGTTACGAAGGGGATAATTCACCCCTCCACTTT. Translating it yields CASSYEGDNSPLHF.

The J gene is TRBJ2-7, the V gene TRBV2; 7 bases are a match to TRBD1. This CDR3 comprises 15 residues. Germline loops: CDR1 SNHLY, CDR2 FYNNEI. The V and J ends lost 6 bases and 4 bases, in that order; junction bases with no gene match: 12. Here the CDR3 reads CASSKESGQSYEQYF. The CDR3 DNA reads TGTGCCAGCAGCAAAGAGTCGGGACAGAGTTACGAGCAGTACTTC.

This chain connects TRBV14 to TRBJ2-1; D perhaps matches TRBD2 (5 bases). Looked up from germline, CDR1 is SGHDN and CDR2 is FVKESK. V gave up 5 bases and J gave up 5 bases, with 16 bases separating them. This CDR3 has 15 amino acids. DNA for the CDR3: TGTGCCAGCAGCGATCGCCGGAGGTTGGACAATGAGCAGTTCTTC. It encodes CASSDRRRLDNEQFF.